The 13 T cell receptor beta chains reported below all come from one sample, sequenced in a study of CD8 T cells in Susac syndrome. After extraction with the RNeasy kit, roughly 0.45 to 1 ug of the RNA was reverse transcribed using random hexamers. TCRdb recomputed calls from the immunoSEQ multiplex PCR reads with MiXCR, one row per CDR3 protein. This sample has around 300,000 distinct CDR3 sequences; approximately 89% occur once, and the top ten carry around 0.2%. The sequencing input was CD8+ T cells from PBMCs. The receptors stem from a human donor with multiple sclerosis.

The J gene is TRBJ2-1, the V gene TRBV28; TRBD2 matches 13 bases. Germline loops: CDR1 MDHEN, CDR2 SYDVKM. V gave up 7 bases and J gave up 0 bases; unmatched junction bases: 18. This CDR3 is built from 21 residues. CDR3 DNA: TGTGCCAGCAACACCTACGCCGGGACTAGCGGGATCGCGAGCTCCTACAATGAGCAGTTCTTC. Encoded protein: CASNTYAGTSGIASSYNEQFF.

CDR3 sequence: CASSSPKDHQGAPGANVLTF. CDR3 DNA sequence: TGTGCCAGCAGTTCACCTAAAGATCATCAGGGGGCGCCTGGGGCCAACGTCCTGACTTTC. The rearrangement joins TRBV27 to TRBJ2-6; 8 bases match TRBD1. In germline, CDR1 is MNHEY, CDR2 SMNVEV (reference sequence). V was clipped by 4 bases and J by 2 bases; unmatched bases: 16. CDR3 length equals 20 residues.

Only one count was recorded for this clonotype. This chain uses TRBV2 with TRBJ2-2; possible D gene TRBD2, 6 bases. The CDR3 runs 15 residues. Germline V gene data show CDR1 as SNHLY and CDR2 as FYNNEI. Trimming removed 11 bases from V and 0 bases from J, with 16 bases in between. The CDR3, as DNA: TGTGCCTCCAATACCGGGACTGCGAACACCGGGGAGCTGTTTTTT. Residues: CASNTGTANTGELFF.

The rearrangement uses TRBV10-3 and TRBJ1-6; perhaps TRBD1 as D (5 bases). Germline V gene data show CDR1 as ENHRY and CDR2 as SYGVKD. V was clipped by 8 bases and J by 7 bases, with 12 bases between them. CDR3 size: 13 residues. The DNA of the CDR3 is TGTGCCATCGGGGGAGATAGGAATTCACCCCTCCACTTT. Encoded protein: CAIGGDRNSPLHF.

The V gene is TRBV3-1, the J gene TRBJ1-2, with 7 positions matching TRBD1. Looked up from germline, CDR1 is LGHDT and CDR2 is YNNKEL (reference sequence). The CDR3 covers 13 residues. The ends lost 5 bases at V and 8 bases at J; junction bases unmatched: 8. CDR3 nucleotide sequence: TGTGCCAGCAGCGGACGCAGGGGGACCGGCTACACCTTC. This sequence encodes CASSGRRGTGYTF.

The chain is built from TRBV29-1 and TRBJ1-2; 10 nucleotides match TRBD1. The germline gives CDR1 SQVTM, CDR2 ANQGSEA. The CDR3 has 13 residues. V lost 6 bases, J lost 8 bases, and 9 bases stayed unmatched. The CDR3 sequence is CSVTPGQGNGYTF. The CDR3 DNA reads as TGCAGCGTCACACCGGGACAGGGGAACGGCTACACCTTC.

The chain carries TRBV7-2 and TRBJ1-1; no clear D gene. Per the germline V gene, CDR1 is SGHTA and CDR2 is FQGNSA. V lost 3 bases, J lost 1 base, and 9 bases lay in between. The CDR3 totals 14 residues. The CDR3 here is CASSLTRENTEAFF. CDR3 coding DNA: TGTGCCAGCAGCTTGACCCGCGAGAACACTGAAGCTTTCTTT.

J is TRBJ2-1 and V is TRBV29-1, with 10 bases that match TRBD2. The CDR3 is 13 amino acids. The V gene end was trimmed by 7 bases and the J gene end by 9 bases; junction bases not matched to a gene: 9. Germline assignment: CDR1 SQVTM and CDR2 ANQGSEA. DNA for the CDR3: TGCAGCGCAGCCAAGCGGGAGGGCCTTGAGCAGTTCTTC. It translates to CSAAKREGLEQFF.

DNA for the CDR3: TGTGCCAGTAGTCTCCCGAATGGCTACACCTTC. The encoded protein is CASSLPNGYTF. The genes are TRBV19 and TRBJ1-2; D gene ambiguous. The CDR3 contains 11 residues. The germline gives CDR1 LNHDA, CDR2 SQIVND (reference sequence). Trimming pared 5 bases from V and 6 bases from J, leaving 7 bases between.

The gene calls are TRBV4-3 and TRBJ1-2, with D hard to call. This CDR3 spans 15 amino acids. Trimming pared 0 bases from V and 6 bases from J, leaving 14 bases between. CDR1 and CDR2 (germline): LGHNA, YSLEER. The CDR3 DNA is TGCGCCAGCAGCCAAGAAAGGTCGACCGGAGATGGCTACACCTTC. As protein: CASSQERSTGDGYTF.

This chain connects TRBV19 to TRBJ2-7, with D maybe TRBD2 (6 bases). V lost 5 bases and J 0 bases, leaving 14 bases between the germline ends. The CDR3 consists of 15 residues. CDR1 is LNHDA and CDR2 is SQIVND in the germline V gene (reference sequence). Here the CDR3 reads CASSFGAGISYEQYF. The CDR3 DNA reads as TGTGCCAGTAGTTTTGGTGCGGGAATCTCCTACGAGCAGTACTTC.

This clonotype was seen only a few times. The CDR3, as DNA: TGTGCCAGCAGTTTAGCGGGAGTGGGCTACGAGCAGTACTTC. Residues: CASSLAGVGYEQYF. The rearrangement links TRBV12-3 or TRBV12-4 to TRBJ2-7; maybe TRBD2 (5 bases). V was shortened by 0 bases and J by 3 bases, with 9 bases between the two germline ends. CDR3 length: 14 amino acids.

This rearrangement joins TRBV20-1 to TRBJ2-2; D unresolved. Germline values: CDR1 DFQATT, CDR2 SNEGSKA (reference sequence). Trimming left V 0 bases short and J 5 bases short, with 10 bases between. The CDR3 extends over 14 amino acids. The DNA of the CDR3 is TGCAGTGCTAGAGATTTTGCTCTTACCGGGGAGCTGTTTTTT. Residues: CSARDFALTGELFF.